This T cell receptor (beta chain) appears in the sequencing data of a study of blood T cell repertoires in COVID-19. The CDR3 extends over 21 amino acids. Measured with immunoSEQ multiplex PCR; TCRdb has only the in-frame clones, and not every one. The sample gives approximately 91,000 clones, 75% to 85% of which show up once; over 15% is in the top ten. The origin of this receptor is a human donor in a cohort sampled during active COVID-19. The specimen sequenced was peripheral blood. The chain joins TRBV21-1 to TRBJ1-4; the table's D call of TRBD1 was not tested on the DNA. TRBV21-1 is tagged as a pseudogene. The CDR3 DNA sequence: TGTGCCAGCAGCCTGGGACAGGGACCCCTTAACTCGGGGAGTAGTAATGAAAAACTGTTTTTT. Protein sequence: CASSLGQGPLNSGSSNEKLFF.